Listed below are T cell receptor beta chains from one sample, sequenced in a study of preoperative IRX-2 immunotherapy in early breast cancer. Generated by immunoSEQ multiplex PCR, the TCRdb table keeps only in-frame clones and is missing some. The sample has some 21,000 clones; 85% are singletons. The sequences come from lymph node tissue, collected after IRX-2 immunotherapy. The receptors here all came from a human donor with breast cancer. CDR3s leave out the opening cysteine and the closing phenylalanine or tryptophan. The order of the fields is V gene, CDR3 protein.

TRBV9,ASSERASTDTQY
TRBV11-3,ASMLGGLVETQY
TRBV14,ASSQIGAANEKLF
TRBV5-1,ASSLDSGSSYNEQF
TRBV29-1,SVEDPLTGELF
TRBV27,ASRGLAKYNEQF
TRBV23-1,ASSQSWGESDSTYEQY
TRBV6-8,ASSDESHRNQPQH
TRBV28,ASSLGQIEYGYT
TRBV19,ASSGRGPFTEAF
TRBV19,ASSMGRDRAIPEAF
TRBV30,AWSDGASYEQY
TRBV19,ASKRTSGPGSTQY
TRBV28,ATRESTDTQY
TRBV19,ASSPRQGPMNTEAF
TRBV30,AWSVQRGGTDTQY
TRBV5-1,ASSLGTLGMNTEAF
TRBV15,ATSVGVANYGYT
TRBV28,ATLAGVGEQF
TRBV28,ASRTGTGFGTNEKLF
TRBV5-1,ASSLGGQGAQETQY
TRBV11-3,ASSPHWGQGVSQY
TRBV7-1,ASSFERGNGYT
TRBV11-3,ASSSGQEWFYDGYT
TRBV28,ASRIGLYEQY
TRBV6-8,ASSTAGGGGYEQY
TRBV1,ASSHMLRRTRDEKLF
TRBV18,ASSQLGQATTDTQY
TRBV6-8,ASRQTGESYEQY
TRBV6-8,ASIRAGTPYNSPLH
TRBV7-5,ASSLGLSNYGYT
TRBV19,ASRPRGTTTNEKLF
TRBV11-3,ASSRQGAVETQY
TRBV2,ASRGRSGNTIY
TRBV28,ASSLLGDRFTQNYGYT
TRBV9,ASSEAYGAGVPSGYT
TRBV22-1,ASRTGDNPNQPQH
TRBV6-7,ASRPGLASGDTQY
TRBV25-1,ATRRWTSGTAGADTQY
TRBV10-3,AIKGQGFSNQPQH
TRBV6-8,ASSENRAGNEQF
TRBV18,ASSRTGDNTGELF
TRBV6-1,ASSEVRGETQY
TRBV2,ASRQQGNTEAF
TRBV23-1,ASSQVSLYGYT
TRBV9,ASSVGTSGTGELF
TRBV5-1,ASSLAAGGLYNEQF
TRBV7-4,ASSLVRQGGEQY
TRBV6-8,ASTHDRVYGYT
TRBV19,ASSIPGAPEGYT
TRBV19,ASSIPMHLDRGSNQPQH
TRBV6-8,ASSFEGARRGYT
TRBV7-4,ASSLSSNTEAF
TRBV6-8,AISRTGGNGNTIY
TRBV6-8,ASSGDHSGNTIY
TRBV12-5,ASQGFDEQY
TRBV6-8,ASSYSELDSKPFYDNEQY
TRBV6-8,ASSPNQSRQGRRHWPQH
TRBV6-8,ASSYSGGFAPLH